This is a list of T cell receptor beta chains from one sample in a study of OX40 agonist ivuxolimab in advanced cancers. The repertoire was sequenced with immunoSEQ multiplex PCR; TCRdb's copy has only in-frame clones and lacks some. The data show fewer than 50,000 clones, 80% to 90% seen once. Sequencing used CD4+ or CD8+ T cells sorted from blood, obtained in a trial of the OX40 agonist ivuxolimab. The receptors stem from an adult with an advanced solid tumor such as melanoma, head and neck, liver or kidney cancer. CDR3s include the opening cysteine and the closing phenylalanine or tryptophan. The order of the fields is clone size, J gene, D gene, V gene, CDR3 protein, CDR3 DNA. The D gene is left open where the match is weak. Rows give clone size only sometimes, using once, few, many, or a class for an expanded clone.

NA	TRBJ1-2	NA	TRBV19	CASSAGTDYGYTF	TGTGCCAGTAGTGCGGGTACGGACTATGGCTACACCTTC
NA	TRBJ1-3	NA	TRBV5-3	CARSFVPGQNSGNTIYF	TGTGCCAGAAGCTTTGTCCCGGGACAAAACTCTGGAAACACCATATATTTT
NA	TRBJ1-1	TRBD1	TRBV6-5	CASSYSGTGATEAFF	TGTGCCAGCAGTTACTCTGGGACAGGGGCCACTGAAGCTTTCTTT
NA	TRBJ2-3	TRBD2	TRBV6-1	CASSEIAGTRGTQYF	TGTGCCAGCAGTGAAATAGCGGGGACTAGGGGTACGCAGTATTTT
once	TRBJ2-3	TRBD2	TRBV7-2	CASTSSGGGGTQYF	TGTGCCAGCACCTCTAGCGGCGGGGGGGGCACGCAGTATTTT
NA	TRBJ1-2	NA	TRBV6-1	CASSELGMRHYGYTF	TGTGCCAGCAGTGAACTGGGTATGAGGCACTATGGCTACACCTTC
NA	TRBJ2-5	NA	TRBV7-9	CASSLVQGGQETQYF	TGTGCCAGCAGCTTAGTACAGGGAGGGCAAGAGACCCAGTACTTC
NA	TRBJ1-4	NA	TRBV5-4	CASSQGGGSRDEKLFF	TGTGCCAGCAGCCAAGGTGGGGGCAGTCGGGATGAAAAACTGTTTTTT
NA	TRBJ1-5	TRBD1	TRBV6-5	CASSYSQGAGQPQHF	TGTGCCAGCAGTTACTCCCAGGGGGCAGGTCAGCCCCAGCATTTT
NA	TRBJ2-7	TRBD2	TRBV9	CASSPTLGGGASGGVYEQYF	TGTGCCAGCAGCCCAACCTTAGGGGGTGGGGCTAGCGGGGGGGTCTACGAGCAGTACTTC
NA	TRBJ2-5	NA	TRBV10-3	CAISDQGLGTQYF	TGTGCCATCAGTGATCAGGGACTCGGGACCCAGTACTTC
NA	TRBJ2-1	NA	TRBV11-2	CASSPGRISYNEQFF	TGTGCCAGCAGCCCTGGACGGATCTCCTACAATGAGCAGTTCTTC
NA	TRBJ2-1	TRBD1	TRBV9	CASSVAGGHYNEQFF	TGTGCCAGCAGCGTAGCAGGGGGCCACTACAATGAGCAGTTCTTC
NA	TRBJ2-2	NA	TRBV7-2	CASSLASGADGELFF	TGTGCCAGCAGCTTAGCGTCTGGAGCGGACGGGGAGCTGTTTTTT
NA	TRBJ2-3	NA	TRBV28	CASSFPATTDTQYF	TGTGCCAGCAGTTTCCCGGCGACCACAGATACGCAGTATTTT
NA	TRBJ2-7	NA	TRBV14	CASSSRGFNYEQYF	TGTGCCAGCAGCAGTCGTGGGTTCAACTACGAGCAGTACTTC
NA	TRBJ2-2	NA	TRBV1	CTRRYLAGGIGELFF	TGCACCAGGAGATATCTAGCGGGGGGGATCGGGGAGCTGTTTTTT
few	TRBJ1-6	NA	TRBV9	CASSVAAGTIGNSPLHF	TGTGCCAGCAGCGTAGCGGCCGGGACAATTGGGAATTCACCCCTCCACTTT
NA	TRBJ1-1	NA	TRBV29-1	CSVYEGVNTEAFF	TGCAGCGTTTACGAGGGGGTGAACACTGAAGCTTTCTTT
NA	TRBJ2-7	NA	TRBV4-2	CASSQVAGVYEQYF	TGTGCCAGCAGCCAAGTGGCAGGGGTGTACGAGCAGTACTTC
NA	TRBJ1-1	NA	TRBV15	CATSRYSELNTEAFF	TGTGCCACCAGCAGGTACAGCGAACTAAACACTGAAGCTTTCTTT
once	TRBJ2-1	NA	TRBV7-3	CASSLGTYNEQFF	TGTGCCAGCAGCTTAGGCACCTACAATGAGCAGTTCTTC
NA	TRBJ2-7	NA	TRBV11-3	CASSLVGGGGYEQYF	TGTGCCAGCAGCTTAGTAGGTGGGGGAGGATACGAGCAGTACTTC
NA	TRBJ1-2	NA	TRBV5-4	CASSLLGGDYGYTF	TGTGCCAGCAGCCTCCTCGGAGGGGACTATGGCTACACCTTC
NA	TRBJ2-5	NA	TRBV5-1	CASSLVGETQYF	TGCGCCAGCAGCTTGGTGGGAGAGACCCAGTACTTC
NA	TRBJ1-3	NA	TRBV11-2	CASSLVFTDLSGNTIYF	TGTGCCAGCAGCTTAGTGTTCACAGACCTCTCTGGAAACACCATATATTTT
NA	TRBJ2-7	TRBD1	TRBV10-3	CAISSGQGSVF	TGTGCCATCAGTTCCGGACAGGGCTCGGTCTTC
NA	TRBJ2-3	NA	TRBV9	CASSVAIPDTQYF	TGTGCCAGCAGCGTAGCCATCCCAGATACGCAGTATTTT
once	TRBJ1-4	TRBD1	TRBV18	CASKGQGSNEKLFF	TGTGCCAGTAAAGGACAGGGGAGTAATGAAAAACTGTTTTTT
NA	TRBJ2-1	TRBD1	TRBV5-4	CASSQTGTGAYNEQFF	TGTGCCAGCAGCCAGACCGGGACAGGGGCCTACAATGAGCAGTTCTTC
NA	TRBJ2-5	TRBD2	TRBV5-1	CASSLGSGRARETQYF	TGCGCCAGCAGCTTGGGTAGCGGGAGGGCGCGAGAGACCCAGTACTTC
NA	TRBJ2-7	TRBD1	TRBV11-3	CASSLQDRAYEQYF	TGTGCCAGCAGCTTACAGGACAGGGCCTACGAGCAGTACTTC
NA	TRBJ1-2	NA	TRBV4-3	CASSQDSGENYGYTF	TGCGCCAGCAGCCAAGACTCGGGGGAGAACTATGGCTACACCTTC
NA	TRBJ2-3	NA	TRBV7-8	CASSPSTAGGYKGGDTQYF	TGTGCCAGCAGCCCATCCACCGCGGGTGGGTATAAGGGTGGAGATACGCAGTATTTT
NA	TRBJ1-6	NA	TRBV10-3	CAISPGGGSSYNSPLHF	TGTGCCATCAGCCCGGGAGGGGGGTCCTCCTATAATTCACCCCTCCACTTT
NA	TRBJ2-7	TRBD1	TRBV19	CASSIRQGGWYEQYF	TGTGCCAGTAGTATCCGACAGGGGGGTTGGTACGAGCAGTACTTC
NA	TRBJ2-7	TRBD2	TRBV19	CASRRGGTYEQYF	TGTGCCAGTAGAAGGGGAGGGACCTACGAGCAGTACTTC
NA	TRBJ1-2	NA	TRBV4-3	CASSEEHSLYGYTF	TGCGCCAGCAGCGAAGAGCACTCCCTCTATGGCTACACCTTC
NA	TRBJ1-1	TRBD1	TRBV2	CASGGQGGTEAFF	TGTGCCAGCGGAGGACAGGGAGGTACTGAAGCTTTCTTT